These 20 T cell receptor beta chains originate from one sample sequenced in a study of vaccination effects on CD4 cells after COVID-19. Clones were sequenced by immunoSEQ multiplex PCR, and TCRdb holds only the in-frame ones, with some missing. The table records 20,000 to 30,000 clones, 76% of them present only once. These TCRs' antigens remain unknown. Antigen-specific CD4+ T cells were expanded (with viral peptide pools) by the ViraFEST assay ahead of sequencing. Researchers isolated CD4+ T cells once about eleven days of culture had elapsed. Nucleocapsid antibody tests were negative, and the vaccine recipients had no prior SARS-CoV-2 infection. The sequencing here drew on CD4+ T cells from PBMCs cultured with HCoV-NL63 spike peptides, taken before COVID-19 vaccination. The receptors were sampled from a human donor who received a COVID-19 vaccine.

The chain couples TRBV19 to TRBJ1-2; TRBD1 agrees at 7 bases. Germline CDR1 reads LNHDA; CDR2 reads SQIVND (reference sequence). CDR3 length: 16 residues. V dropped 5 bases and J dropped 2; count of bases not matched to a gene: 11. The DNA of the CDR3 is TGTGCCAGTAGTTCAACTTGGGGACAGATAAACTATGGCTACACCTTC. Translated, it gives CASSSTWGQINYGYTF.

This rearrangement joins TRBV19 to TRBJ2-4; D tentatively reads TRBD1 or TRBD2 (5 bases each). The CDR3 is made up of 18 amino acids. V gave up 2 bases and J gave up 0 bases, with 17 bases separating them. Germline loops: CDR1 LNHDA, CDR2 SQIVND (reference sequence). CDR3 coding DNA: TGTGCCAGTAGTATATTGGGGCAGCGGACTCTAGCCAAAAACATTCAGTACTTC. It codes for CASSILGQRTLAKNIQYF.

This rearrangement joins TRBV11-2 to TRBJ2-7; TRBD1 matches 11 bases. Losses at the gene ends were 2 bases for V and 0 bases for J; bases not matched to a gene: 3. Germline CDR1 reads SGHAT; CDR2 reads FQNNGV. CDR3 length equals 16 residues. CDR3 protein: CASSLSGTGGSYEQYF. In DNA form, the CDR3 reads TGTGCCAGCAGCTTAAGCGGGACAGGGGGCTCCTACGAGCAGTACTTC.

The chain carries TRBV7-2 and TRBJ1-2; D call uncertain. Germline assignment: CDR1 SGHTA and CDR2 FQGNSA. Trimming removed 3 bases from V and 8 bases from J, with 13 bases in between. This CDR3 contains 13 residues. The CDR3, as DNA: TGTGCCAGCAGCTTTTTGGGGAAAAGGGGCTACACCTTC. Translation gives CASSFLGKRGYTF.

The genes are TRBV4-1 and TRBJ2-7; TRBD2 is a possible D gene (5 bases). This CDR3 region has 13 residues. Trimming removed 1 base from V and 6 bases from J, with 10 bases in between. CDR1 MGHRA and CDR2 YSYEKL come from the germline V gene. DNA of the CDR3: TGCGCCAGCAGCCAAGGAGAGGGTCGCGAGCAGTACTTC. Translation: CASSQGEGREQYF.

The chain links TRBV3-1 (or the pseudogene TRBV3-2) to TRBJ1-1, with D perhaps TRBD1 (5 bases). The CDR3 has 14 amino acids. V lost 1 base and J 5 bases, leaving 11 bases between the germline ends. From germline, CDR1 is LGHDT and CDR2 YNNKEL (reference sequence). CDR3 region: CASSQGVTVTEAFF. The CDR3, as DNA: TGTGCCAGCAGCCAAGGCGTGACAGTGACTGAAGCTTTCTTT.

V gene TRBV3-1 (or the pseudogene TRBV3-2) combines with J gene TRBJ2-7; possibly TRBD1 for D (6 bases). The germline V and J ends were trimmed by 1 base and 0 bases, with 10 bases remaining between them. This CDR3 has 15 amino acids. CDR1 and CDR2 (germline): LGHDT, YNNKEL (reference sequence). CDR3 in amino acids: CASSQVPTGSYEQYF. DNA for the CDR3: TGTGCCAGCAGCCAAGTCCCGACAGGCTCCTACGAGCAGTACTTC.

The rearrangement links TRBV7-8 to TRBJ1-5; weak D call: TRBD1 (6 bases). Deletions cut 1 base from V and 2 bases from J, with 9 bases between. CDR1 is SGHVS and CDR2 is FQNEAQ in the germline V gene. The CDR3 length is 15 residues. CDR3 sequence: CASSLVSGGNQPQHF. Written as DNA, the CDR3 is TGTGCCAGCAGCTTAGTTTCAGGGGGCAATCAGCCCCAGCATTTT.

V gene TRBV5-4 combines with J gene TRBJ1-3, with unresolved D. Deletions cut 0 bases from V and 1 base from J, with 8 bases between. The germline gives CDR1 SGHNT, CDR2 YYREEE (reference sequence). CDR3 length: 15 amino acids. The CDR3 reads CASSLGGSSGNTIYF. CDR3 nucleotides: TGTGCCAGCAGCTTGGGCGGCTCTTCTGGAAACACCATATATTTT.

The chain joins TRBV6-2 or TRBV6-3 to TRBJ2-7; unclear D gene. The ends were cut back, 1 base at V and 6 bases at J, with 10 bases in the middle. Germline V gene lookup returns CDR1 MNHEY and CDR2 SVGEGT. This CDR3 has 13 residues. The CDR3 loop reads CASSYLRTAEQYF. CDR3 in DNA: TGTGCCAGCAGTTACTTGCGGACGGCCGAGCAGTACTTC.

A few counts support this clone. The V call is TRBV5-1, the J call TRBJ2-7; possible D gene TRBD1, 6 bases. CDR3 length: 16 residues. Trimming stripped 5 bases from V and 4 bases from J, with 22 bases between. Per the germline V gene, CDR1 is SGHRS and CDR2 is YFSETQ. The CDR3 DNA follows: TGCGCCAGCAGTCTCCCTAACCACAGGGTTAGGTACGAGCAGTACTTC. Translating it yields CASSLPNHRVRYEQYF.

A few counts support this clone. The V gene is TRBV19, the J gene TRBJ2-7; tentatively, D is TRBD2 (5 bases). The CDR3 length is 13 residues. With 7 bases removed from V and 1 base from J, the gap between germline ends came to 11 bases. Germline V gene lookup returns CDR1 LNHDA and CDR2 SQIVND (reference sequence). CDR3 sequence (DNA): TGTGCCAGTAACCCCGGGGATTCCTACGAGCAGTACTTC. The encoded protein is CASNPGDSYEQYF.

The V gene is TRBV2, the J gene TRBJ1-5, with 8 nucleotides matching TRBD1. V gave up 5 bases and J gave up 6 bases; unmatched junction bases: 3. The CDR3 totals 13 residues. The germline CDR1 and CDR2 sequences are SNHLY and FYNNEI. The CDR3 coding sequence is TGTGCCAGCAGTTTTCAGGGGGCTCAGCCCCAGCATTTT. Translating gives CASSFQGAQPQHF.

This chain uses TRBV4-1 with TRBJ2-6; possible D gene TRBD2, 6 bases. Trimming cost V 1 base and J 4 bases, with 14 bases left between them. Germline CDR1 and CDR2: MGHRA and YSYEKL. The CDR3 loop spans 17 amino acids. The CDR3 region has the DNA TGCGCCAGCAGCCAAGGCGGGACTCTGGGCGGGGCCAACGTCCTGACTTTC. Its protein product is CASSQGGTLGGANVLTF.

The gene calls are TRBV9 and TRBJ2-3; D not certain. Per germline, CDR1 SGDLS and CDR2 YYNGEE. The CDR3 is made up of 14 amino acids. Trimming cost V 2 bases and J 0 bases, with 7 bases left between them. The CDR3 DNA is TGTGCCAGCAGCGTGTCGGCTAGCACAGATACGCAGTATTTT. As protein: CASSVSASTDTQYF.

The CDR3 sequence is CASTTDSETQYF. CDR3 DNA: TGTGCCAGCACCACCGACAGTGAGACCCAGTACTTC. J is TRBJ2-5 and V is TRBV28; TRBD1 might be the D (5 bases). Germline CDR1 is MDHEN and CDR2 is SYDVKM. The CDR3 runs 12 residues. V gave up 7 bases and J gave up 5 bases, with 11 bases separating them. Variable domain in full (rest from reference TRBV28 and TRBJ2-5): DVKVTQSSRYLVKRTGEKVFLECVQDMDHENMFWYRQDPGLGLRLIYFSYDVKMKEKGDIPEGYSVSREKKERFSLILESASTNQTSMYLCASTTDSETQYFGPGTRLLVL.

This clone was detected only a few times. The CDR3 bases are TGTGCCAGCAGTGAATCCGTGGCGAATTCACCCCTCCACTTT. It translates to CASSESVANSPLHF. The rearrangement joins TRBV6-1 to TRBJ1-6, with unresolved D. Trimming pared 2 bases from V and 7 bases from J, leaving 9 bases between. The CDR3 runs 14 residues. From germline, CDR1 is MNHNS and CDR2 SASEGT.

The rearrangement links TRBV19 to TRBJ1-2; the D gene is possibly TRBD1 (5 bases). Germline V CDR1 and CDR2: LNHDA, SQIVND (reference sequence). Trimming stripped 5 bases from V and 3 bases from J, with 19 bases between. The CDR3 is made up of 16 amino acids. The CDR3 loop is CASSFLQGNRDYGYTF. CDR3 bases: TGTGCCAGTAGTTTCCTTCAGGGTAATCGAGACTATGGCTACACCTTC.

The chain joins TRBV5-1 to TRBJ1-2; D gene unclear. Germline V lookup: CDR1 SGHRS, CDR2 YFSETQ. The CDR3 spans 18 residues. V shed 0 bases and J shed 0 bases, with 18 bases lying between them. The CDR3 protein is CASSLANAGDLSNYGYTF. Here the CDR3 DNA reads TGCGCCAGCAGCTTGGCCAACGCAGGCGATTTATCTAACTATGGCTACACCTTC.

This sequence joins TRBV24-1 and TRBJ2-4; either TRBD1 or TRBD2 may supply D (6 bases each). Trimming left V 2 bases short and J 6 bases short, with 13 bases between. Germline V lookup: CDR1 KGHDR, CDR2 SFDVKD. This CDR3 is 15 amino acids long. CDR3: CATSDSRGAGNIQYF. The CDR3 DNA sequence: TGTGCCACCAGTGATTCAAGGGGGGCAGGAAACATTCAGTACTTC.